The sequence of this TCR beta chain was determined in a study of cytomegalovirus exposure and HLA in healthy donors. Comments on this clone: The antigen is unknown.

Germline-derived CDR1 and CDR2 are SEHNR and FQNEAQ (reference sequence). This CDR3 is built from 13 residues. With 5 bases removed from V and 7 bases from J, the gap between germline ends came to 14 bases. General study points: High specificity and sensitivity for cytomegalovirus status were reported for the classifier. Upon later analysis, TCR association rates were observed to vary by HLA locus, being highest for DRB1 and lowest for HLA-C.

PCR was performed using 60 Vbeta and 13 Jbeta primers. Profiled with immunoSEQ multiplex PCR; TCRdb holds only in-frame clones, not every one. The sample carries some 150,000 clones, 82% recorded once. This clonotype was obtained from a woman in her forties or fifties in good health and CMV-seropositive. Sequenced input: PBMCs. The chain uses TRBV7-9 and TRBJ2-5; no clear D gene. DNA for the CDR3: TGTGCCAGCAGCGGGTCGATTCTAGGGACCCAGTACTTC. It is translated as CASSGSILGTQYF.